Included here is one T cell receptor (beta chain) sequence, with context. The data were produced by immunoSEQ multiplex PCR, yet TCRdb's version contains in-frame clones alone and is incomplete. The sample lists some 120,000 clones; about 93% were seen once. This record belongs to a study of control samples from healthy donors and cancer patients. This CDR3 is built from 15 residues. Germline V gene data show CDR1 as SGHNT and CDR2 as YENEEA. V was pared by 5 bases and J by 7 bases, with 7 bases of the junction left unmatched. Sequencing input: blood. This TCR was recovered from a man between 18 and 35 years old in good health. This chain connects TRBV11-3 to TRBJ2-2; the match to TRBD1 covers 10 bases. The CDR3 DNA reads TGTGCCAGCAGCCGTGACAGGGGGCGGGACGGGGAGCTGTTTTTT. Its translation is CASSRDRGRDGELFF.